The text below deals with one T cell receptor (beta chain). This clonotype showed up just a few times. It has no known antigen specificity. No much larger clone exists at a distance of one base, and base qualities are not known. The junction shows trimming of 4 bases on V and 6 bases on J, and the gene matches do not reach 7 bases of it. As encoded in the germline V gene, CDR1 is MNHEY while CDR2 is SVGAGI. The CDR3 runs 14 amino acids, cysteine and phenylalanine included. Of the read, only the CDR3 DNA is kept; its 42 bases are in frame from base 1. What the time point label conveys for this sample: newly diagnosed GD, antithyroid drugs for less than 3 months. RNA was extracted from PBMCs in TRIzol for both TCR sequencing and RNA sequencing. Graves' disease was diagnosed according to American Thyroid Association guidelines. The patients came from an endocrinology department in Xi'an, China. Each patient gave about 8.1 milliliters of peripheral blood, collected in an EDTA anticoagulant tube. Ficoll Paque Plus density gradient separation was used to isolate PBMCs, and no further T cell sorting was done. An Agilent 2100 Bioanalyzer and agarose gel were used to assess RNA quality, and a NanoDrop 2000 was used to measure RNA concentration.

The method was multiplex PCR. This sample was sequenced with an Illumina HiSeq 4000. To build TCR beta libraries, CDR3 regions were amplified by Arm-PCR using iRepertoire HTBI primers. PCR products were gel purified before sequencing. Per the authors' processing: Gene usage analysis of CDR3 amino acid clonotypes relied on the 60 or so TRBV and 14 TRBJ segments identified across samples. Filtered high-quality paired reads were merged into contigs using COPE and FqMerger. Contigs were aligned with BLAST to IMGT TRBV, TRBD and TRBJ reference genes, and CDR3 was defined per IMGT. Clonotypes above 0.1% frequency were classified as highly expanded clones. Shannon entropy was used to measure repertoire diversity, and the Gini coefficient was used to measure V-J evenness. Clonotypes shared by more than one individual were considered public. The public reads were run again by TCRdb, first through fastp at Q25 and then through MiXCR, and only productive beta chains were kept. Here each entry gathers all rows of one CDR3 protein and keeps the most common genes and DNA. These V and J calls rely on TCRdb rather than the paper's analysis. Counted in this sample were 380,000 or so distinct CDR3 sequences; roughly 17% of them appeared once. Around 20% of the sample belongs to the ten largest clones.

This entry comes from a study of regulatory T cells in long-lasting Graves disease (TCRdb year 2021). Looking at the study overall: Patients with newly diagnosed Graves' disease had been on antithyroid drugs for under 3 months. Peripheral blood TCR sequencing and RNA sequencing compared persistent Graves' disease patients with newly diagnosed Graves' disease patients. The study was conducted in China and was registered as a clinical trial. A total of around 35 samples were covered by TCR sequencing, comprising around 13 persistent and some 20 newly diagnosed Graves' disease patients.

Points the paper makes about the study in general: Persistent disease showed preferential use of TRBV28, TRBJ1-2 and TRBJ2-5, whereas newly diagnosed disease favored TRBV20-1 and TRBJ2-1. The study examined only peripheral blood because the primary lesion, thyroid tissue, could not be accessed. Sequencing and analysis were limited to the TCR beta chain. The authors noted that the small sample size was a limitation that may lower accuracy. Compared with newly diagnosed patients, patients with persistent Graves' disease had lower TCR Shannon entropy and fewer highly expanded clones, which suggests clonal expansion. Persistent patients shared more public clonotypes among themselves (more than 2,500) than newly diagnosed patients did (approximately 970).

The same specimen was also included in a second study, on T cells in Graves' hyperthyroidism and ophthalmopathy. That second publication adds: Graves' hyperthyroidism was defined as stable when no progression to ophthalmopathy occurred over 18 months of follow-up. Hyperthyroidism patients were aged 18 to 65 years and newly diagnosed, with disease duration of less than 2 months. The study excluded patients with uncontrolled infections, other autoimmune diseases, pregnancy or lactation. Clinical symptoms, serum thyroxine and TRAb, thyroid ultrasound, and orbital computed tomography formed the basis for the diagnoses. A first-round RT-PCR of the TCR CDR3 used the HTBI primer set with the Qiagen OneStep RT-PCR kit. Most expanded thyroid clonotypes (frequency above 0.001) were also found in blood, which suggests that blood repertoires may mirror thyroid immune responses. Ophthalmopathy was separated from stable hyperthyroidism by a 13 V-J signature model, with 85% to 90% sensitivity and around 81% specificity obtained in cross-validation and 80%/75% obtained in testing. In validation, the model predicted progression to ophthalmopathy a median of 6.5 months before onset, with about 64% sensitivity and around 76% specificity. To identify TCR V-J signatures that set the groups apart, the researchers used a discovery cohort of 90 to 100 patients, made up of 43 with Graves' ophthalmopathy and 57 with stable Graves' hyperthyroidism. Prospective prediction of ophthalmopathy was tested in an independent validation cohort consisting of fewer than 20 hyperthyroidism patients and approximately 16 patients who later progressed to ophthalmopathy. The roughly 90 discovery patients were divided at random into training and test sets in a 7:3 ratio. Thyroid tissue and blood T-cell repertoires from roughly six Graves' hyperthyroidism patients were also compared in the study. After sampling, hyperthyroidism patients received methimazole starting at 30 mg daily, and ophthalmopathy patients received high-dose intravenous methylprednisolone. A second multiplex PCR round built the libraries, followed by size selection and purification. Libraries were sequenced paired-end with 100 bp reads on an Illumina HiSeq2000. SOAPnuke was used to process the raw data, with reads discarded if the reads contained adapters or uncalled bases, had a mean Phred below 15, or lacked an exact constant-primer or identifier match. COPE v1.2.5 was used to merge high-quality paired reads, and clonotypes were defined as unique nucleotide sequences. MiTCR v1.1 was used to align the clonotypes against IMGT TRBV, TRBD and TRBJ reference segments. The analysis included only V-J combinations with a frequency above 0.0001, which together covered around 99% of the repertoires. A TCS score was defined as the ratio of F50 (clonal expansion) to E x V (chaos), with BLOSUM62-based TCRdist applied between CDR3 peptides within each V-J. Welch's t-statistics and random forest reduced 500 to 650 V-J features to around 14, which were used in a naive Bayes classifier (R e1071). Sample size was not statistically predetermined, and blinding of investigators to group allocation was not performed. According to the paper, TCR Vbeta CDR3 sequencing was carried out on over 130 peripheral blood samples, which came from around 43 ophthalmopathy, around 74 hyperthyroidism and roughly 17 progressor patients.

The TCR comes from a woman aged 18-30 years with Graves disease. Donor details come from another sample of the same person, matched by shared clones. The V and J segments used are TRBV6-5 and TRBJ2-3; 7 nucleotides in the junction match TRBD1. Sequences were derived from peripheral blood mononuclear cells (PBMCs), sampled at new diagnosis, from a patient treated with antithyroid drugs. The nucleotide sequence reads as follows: TGTGCCAGCAGTTTGGGACAGTTTATTGATACGCAGTATTTT. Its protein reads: CASSLGQFIDTQYF.